These 31 T cell receptor beta chains were sequenced from one sample in a study of beta chain features in type 1 diabetes. cDNA synthesis used the whole RNA isolate, giving expressed TCRB sequences. Clones were read by immunoSEQ multiplex PCR, and TCRdb kept only the in-frame ones, dropping some. The repertoire has more than 150,000 clones, around 9% of them found once; the top ten carry around 0.64%. Study outcomes and limitations: Patients with Type 1 diabetes showed moderately but significantly shorter TCRB CDR3s in all four CD4+ subsets.

For these receptors, no antigen is known. The sequenced sample was central memory CD4+ T cells from blood. These receptors were obtained from a woman in her 30s with type 1 diabetes.

Many counts were recorded for this clone. This chain uses TRBV27 with TRBJ1-2; 9 bases map to TRBD1. The V gene end was trimmed by 5 bases and the J gene end by 8 bases; junction bases not matched to a gene: 12. The CDR3 totals 15 residues. CDR1 MNHEY and CDR2 SMNVEV come from the germline V gene (reference sequence). In nucleotides, the CDR3 is TGTGCCAGCAGTACCCGACAGGGGGAAGGAGTGGGCTACACCTTC. Its translation: CASSTRQGEGVGYTF.

This chain links TRBV28 with TRBJ2-1, with 8 positions matching TRBD2. V lost 3 bases to trimming and J lost 4 bases; unmatched junction nucleotides: 11. This CDR3 has 17 residues. Germline CDR1 MDHEN, CDR2 SYDVKM. DNA of the CDR3: TGTGCCAGCAGTTTTGGGTGGATAGCGGGACAATACAATGAGCAGTTCTTC. Its protein product is CASSFGWIAGQYNEQFF.

Only a few counts were recorded for this clone. This chain connects TRBV4-1 to TRBJ1-5; D may be TRBD1 (6 bases). V was cut by 3 bases and J by 5 bases, with 14 bases left in between. The V gene's germline CDR1 is MGHRA and CDR2 YSYEKL. This CDR3 spans 15 amino acids. The CDR3, as DNA: TGCGCCAGCAGCCAGGACGGACAGCTGGATCAGCCCCAGCATTTT. Its translation: CASSQDGQLDQPQHF.

CDR3 in DNA: TGCGCCAGCAGACGAAGGACAGGGGTTTTGGGTGAGCAGTTCTTC. Encoded protein: CASRRRTGVLGEQFF. The V call is TRBV5-1, the J call TRBJ2-1; 9 bases agree with TRBD1. The CDR3 sequence is 15 residues long. Unmatched junction bases numbered 12, after V lost 5 bases and J lost 9 bases. Germline CDR1 is SGHRS and CDR2 is YFSETQ. Supplemented by reference TRBV5-1 and TRBJ2-1, the full variable domain reads KAGVTQTPRYLIKTRGQQVTLSCSPISGHRSVSWYQQTPGQGLQFLFEYFSETQRNKGNFPGRFSGRQFSNSRSEMNVSTLELGDSALYLCASRRRTGVLGEQFFGPGTRLTVL.

The chain uses TRBV11-2 and TRBJ1-1; no reliable D call. CDR1 and CDR2 (germline): SGHAT, FQNNGV. The CDR3 totals 12 residues. V lost 0 bases and J 11 bases, leaving 10 bases between the germline ends. In DNA form, the CDR3 reads TGTGCCAGCAGCTTAGAGGGTACCGGGGCTTTCTTT. This encodes CASSLEGTGAFF.

There are a few counts of this clone. The chain carries TRBV28 and TRBJ2-6; possible D gene TRBD1, 5 bases. CDR3 size: 18 residues. V dropped 3 bases and J dropped 0 bases, with 15 bases sitting between them. CDR1 and CDR2 (germline): MDHEN, SYDVKM. CDR3 bases: TGTGCCAGCAGTTTTAACCCAGGGTTGAGCTCTGGGGCCAACGTCCTGACTTTC. Amino acid sequence: CASSFNPGLSSGANVLTF.

In its sample, this clone was seen a few times. V usage is TRBV5-4 and J usage is TRBJ2-7; 8 positions agree with TRBD1. CDR3 length: 14 residues. With 5 bases clipped from V and 0 bases from J, the junction kept 4 bases outside the gene matches. CDR1 is SGHNT and CDR2 is YYREEE in the germline V gene (reference sequence). In DNA form, the CDR3 reads TGTGCCAGCAGACAACAGGGGGGCTCCTACGAGCAGTACTTC. It translates to CASRQQGGSYEQYF.

In its sample, this clone was seen a few times. V and J are TRBV28 and TRBJ2-7; 7 bases agree with TRBD1. Germline-derived CDR1 and CDR2 are MDHEN and SYDVKM. V dropped 7 bases and J dropped 0; count of bases not matched to a gene: 9. CDR3 length: 15 amino acids. CDR3 sequence reads: CASKGTDSTSYEQYF. The DNA of the CDR3 is TGTGCCAGCAAGGGGACAGACAGCACCTCCTACGAGCAGTACTTC. Variable domain in full (rest from reference TRBV28 and TRBJ2-7): DVKVTQSSRYLVKRTGEKVFLECVQDMDHENMFWYRQDPGLGLRLIYFSYDVKMKEKGDIPEGYSVSREKKERFSLILESASTNQTSMYLCASKGTDSTSYEQYFGPGTRLTVT.

This clone was seen a handful of times. This sequence joins TRBV19 and TRBJ1-5, with TRBD1 identical over 10 bases. CDR3 length: 13 residues. V lost 7 bases to trimming and J lost 7 bases; unmatched junction nucleotides: 4. Germline-derived CDR1 and CDR2 are LNHDA and SQIVND (reference sequence). CDR3 loop: CASTLTGGQPQHF. For the CDR3, the DNA is TGTGCCAGTACCTTGACAGGGGGCCAGCCCCAGCATTTT.

This clone was counted between two and nine times. This chain connects TRBV18 to TRBJ1-4; D not resolved. This CDR3 has 14 amino acids. Trimming took 3 bases from V and 8 from J, leaving 13 bases between them. Germline loops: CDR1 KGHSH, CDR2 LQKENI. In nucleotides, the CDR3 is TGTGCCAGCTCACCGTATGACTCTGGGGAAAAACTGTTTTTT. Its protein is CASSPYDSGEKLFF.

This rearrangement joins TRBV29-1 to TRBJ2-1; 12 bases are a match to TRBD1. Germline assignment: CDR1 SQVTM and CDR2 ANQGSEA. The CDR3 length is 14 residues. In nucleotides, the CDR3 is TGCAGTAGACACCGGGACAGGGGGCCCAATGAGCAGTTCTTC. This encodes CSRHRDRGPNEQFF.

V is TRBV2 and J is TRBJ2-1; TRBD2 matches at 9 bases. The CDR3 runs 15 residues. Per the germline V gene, CDR1 is SNHLY and CDR2 is FYNNEI. Unmatched junction bases numbered 10, after V lost 7 bases and J lost 6 bases. CDR3 bases: TGTGCCAGCAATCCAATGGGACTAGCCAGCAATGAGCAGTTCTTC. This codes for CASNPMGLASNEQFF.

In this sample, this clone turned up a few times. This chain uses TRBV5-1 with TRBJ2-5, with 8 bases matching TRBD1. This CDR3 region has 14 residues. V dropped 3 bases and J dropped 3; count of bases not matched to a gene: 4. Germline V CDR1 and CDR2: SGHRS, YFSETQ. This chain's CDR3 is CASSSADREETQYF. CDR3 nucleotide sequence: TGCGCCAGCAGCTCCGCGGACAGGGAAGAGACCCAGTACTTC.

The sample holds a few counts of this clone. The chain employs TRBV4-2 and TRBJ1-1; 8 bases are a match to TRBD1. The length of the CDR3 is 15 residues. Per germline, CDR1 LGHNA and CDR2 YNFKEQ. J lost 4 bases, V lost 2 bases, and 6 bases had no gene match. In DNA, the CDR3 is TGTGCCAGCAGCCAAACGACCACAGGGGGCACTGAAGCTTTCTTT. Protein product: CASSQTTTGGTEAFF.

This clone has a handful of counts. This chain uses TRBV11-2 with TRBJ1-2; tentative D call: TRBD1 (6 bases). V lost 5 bases, J lost 8 bases, and 18 bases lay in between. Germline CDR1 and CDR2: SGHAT and FQNNGV. The CDR3 loop spans 14 amino acids. The CDR3 sequence: CASSPGSGGGGYTF. CDR3 sequence (DNA): TGTGCCAGCAGCCCAGGATCGGGGGGCGGCGGCTACACCTTC. Looking up the rest from reference TRBV11-2 and TRBJ1-2 gives the full variable domain: EAGVAQSPRYKIIEKRQSVAFWCNPISGHATLYWYQQILGQGPKLLIQFQNNGVVDDSQLPKDRFSAERLKGVDSTLKIQPAKLEDSAVYLCASSPGSGGGGYTFGSGTRLTVV.

A few counts support this clone. The genes are TRBV28 and TRBJ2-5, with a possible D match to TRBD1 (6 bases). The length of the CDR3 is 14 residues. Germline CDR1 is MDHEN and CDR2 is SYDVKM. Trimming stripped 7 bases from V and 3 bases from J, with 15 bases between. As DNA, the CDR3 is TGTGCCAGCACCGAAACAGGGTCGGAAGAGACCCAGTACTTC. Protein sequence: CASTETGSEETQYF.

In this sample, this clone turned up a few times. The chain uses TRBV19 and TRBJ1-5, with TRBD1 matching 9 bases. Germline V CDR1 and CDR2: LNHDA, SQIVND (reference sequence). CDR3 size: 15 residues. Trimming cost V 6 bases and J 5 bases; bases outside gene matches: 8. The CDR3 bases are TGTGCCAGTAGCAAAATCCGGGACAGGGATCAGCCCCAGCATTTT. It specifies CASSKIRDRDQPQHF.

The chain recombines TRBV30 with TRBJ2-7; perhaps TRBD1 as D (6 bases). This CDR3 has 13 amino acids. Germline CDR1 GTSNPN, CDR2 SVGIG (reference sequence). V was clipped by 4 bases and J by 3 bases, with 13 bases between them. CDR3 DNA sequence: TGTGCCTGGAAGGGCAGGGGAGTCTACGAGCAGTACTTC. As protein: CAWKGRGVYEQYF.

The chain has TRBV11-3 and TRBJ2-7; perhaps TRBD1 as D (5 bases). Germline values: CDR1 SGHNT, CDR2 YENEEA. CDR3 length: 16 residues. Trimming stripped 3 bases from V and 0 bases from J, with 15 bases between. The CDR3 reads CASSFEGARISYEQYF. CDR3 coding DNA: TGTGCCAGCAGCTTCGAAGGGGCGAGGATCTCCTACGAGCAGTACTTC.

This clone came up a few times. V and J are TRBV28 and TRBJ2-1; 8 bases are a match to TRBD1. The CDR3 extends over 16 amino acids. Germline CDR1 is MDHEN and CDR2 is SYDVKM. V lost 5 bases, J lost 2 bases, and 8 bases stayed unmatched. The CDR3 DNA follows: TGTGCCAGCAGTCTTAATGGACAGGGCACCTACAATGAGCAGTTCTTC. Protein sequence: CASSLNGQGTYNEQFF.

J is TRBJ1-2 and V is TRBV2; D possibly corresponds to TRBD1 (5 bases). The CDR3 covers 12 residues. The V gene lost 6 bases and the J gene lost 6 bases, with 11 bases spanning the gap. Germline values: CDR1 SNHLY, CDR2 FYNNEI. This chain's CDR3 is CASSIGGDGYTF. For the CDR3, the DNA is TGTGCCAGCAGCATCGGGGGAGATGGCTACACCTTC.

This chain uses TRBV9 with TRBJ2-2; maybe TRBD2 (5 bases). CDR1 and CDR2 (germline): SGDLS, YYNGEE. V was shortened by 0 bases and J by 6 bases, with 15 bases between the two germline ends. This CDR3 contains 16 residues. The CDR3 protein is CASSVGGGRMAGELFF. The DNA of the CDR3 is TGTGCCAGCAGCGTAGGTGGAGGAAGGATGGCCGGGGAGCTGTTTTTT.

The sample holds a few counts of this clone. The chain joins TRBV7-9 to TRBJ1-1; no firm D call. The V and J ends lost 2 bases and 3 bases respectively, with 10 bases between them. CDR3 length: 14 residues. CDR1 SEHNR and CDR2 FQNEAQ come from the germline V gene (reference sequence). CDR3 sequence: CASSLFGTDTEAFF. The DNA of the CDR3 is TGTGCCAGCAGCTTATTTGGTACGGACACTGAAGCTTTCTTT.

This clone appeared a single time. This chain joins TRBV21-1 and TRBJ2-7; the table's D call, TRBD2, has no DNA check behind it. TRBV21-1 is termed a pseudogene. CDR3 length: 14 amino acids. CDR3 residues: CASSKSGEEYEQYF. Written as DNA, the CDR3 is TGTGCCAGCAGCAAATCTGGGGAGGAGTACGAGCAGTACTTC.

The chain couples TRBV4-2 to TRBJ2-7; D is perhaps TRBD2 (6 bases). V was pared by 7 bases and J by 0 bases, with 13 bases between. Germline lookup yields CDR1 LGHNA and CDR2 YNFKEQ. The CDR3 has 14 amino acids. CDR3 nucleotides: TGTGCCAGCACCTCGGGCGGGGACTCCTACGAGCAGTACTTC. Amino acid sequence: CASTSGGDSYEQYF.

A few counts support this clone. The chain links TRBV29-1 to TRBJ1-1; D not certain. The ends were cut back, 7 bases at V and 1 base at J, with 13 bases in the middle. Germline values: CDR1 SQVTM, CDR2 ANQGSEA. This CDR3 region has 13 residues. CDR3 residues: CSGLVGANTEAFF. CDR3 DNA: TGCAGCGGACTCGTAGGAGCGAACACTGAAGCTTTCTTT.

This rearrangement joins TRBV5-1 to TRBJ2-4; no clear D gene. Germline V gene sequence: CDR1 SGHRS, CDR2 YFSETQ. Trimming cost V 2 bases and J 11 bases, with 11 bases left between them. There are 12 residues in the CDR3. In DNA form, the CDR3 reads TGCGCCAGCAGCTTAGAGCATAACGTTCAGTACTTC. Protein product: CASSLEHNVQYF.

The chain couples TRBV30 to TRBJ1-3; D unresolved. CDR3 length: 15 amino acids. With 8 bases removed from V and 0 bases from J, the gap between germline ends came to 17 bases. Germline-derived CDR1 and CDR2 are GTSNPN and SVGIG (reference sequence). The CDR3 DNA follows: TGTGCCGGACCGGGTCTAGCTTACTCTGGAAACACCATATATTTT. Translated, it gives CAGPGLAYSGNTIYF.

This clone was recorded a few times. V is TRBV5-1 and J is TRBJ2-7, with TRBD1 identical over 7 bases. V dropped 2 bases and J dropped 7; count of bases not matched to a gene: 9. CDR1 is SGHRS, CDR2 YFSETQ, per germline. The CDR3 sequence is 14 residues long. CDR3 nucleotide sequence: TGCGCCAGCAGCTTTACCGACAGGGCAGGGGAGCAGTACTTC. Amino acid sequence: CASSFTDRAGEQYF.

A few counts support this clone. V gene TRBV9 combines with J gene TRBJ2-3; D might be TRBD1 (5 bases). Germline lookup yields CDR1 SGDLS and CDR2 YYNGEE. The CDR3 spans 14 residues. Trimming took 2 bases from V and 1 from J, leaving 8 bases between them. CDR3 in amino acids: CASSVGRGTDTQYF. The CDR3 DNA follows: TGTGCCAGCAGCGTTGGCAGGGGCACAGATACGCAGTATTTT.

The chain combines TRBV30 with TRBJ2-7; 9 bases align to TRBD2. With 4 bases clipped from V and 2 bases from J, the junction kept 0 bases outside the gene matches. This CDR3 has 12 amino acids. Germline lookup yields CDR1 GTSNPN and CDR2 SVGIG (reference sequence). The CDR3 loop is CAWTSGAYEQYF. CDR3 sequence (DNA): TGTGCCTGGACTAGCGGGGCCTACGAGCAGTACTTC.